This is a list of T cell receptor beta chains from one sample in a study of blood T cell repertoires in COVID-19. Measured with immunoSEQ multiplex PCR; TCRdb has only the in-frame clones, and not every one. This table holds approximately 81,000 clones, 90% to 95% found once. The sample taken for sequencing was peripheral blood. These receptors came from a woman aged 50 to 60 in a cohort sampled during active COVID-19. CDR3s include the opening cysteine and the closing phenylalanine or tryptophan. The D gene is left open where the match is weak. Clone size is stated in some rows and not others, as once, few, many or a class when expanded.

D gene	clone size	V gene	CDR3 length	J gene	CDR3 DNA	CDR3 protein
TRBD2	NA	TRBV5-1	20	TRBJ2-2	TGCGCCAGCAGCGACCTCAGAAATAACCTAGCGGTGGGTTACACCGGGGAGCTGTTTTTT	CASSDLRNNLAVGYTGELFF
NA	NA	TRBV3-1/TRBV3-2	14	TRBJ1-1	TGTGCCAGCAGCCAAGATCTGTCGAACACTGAAGCTTTCTTT	CASSQDLSNTEAFF
TRBD1	NA	TRBV23-1	17	TRBJ2-2	TGCGCCAGCAGTCAATCACACAGGGGCCCTAACACCGGGGAGCTGTTTTTT	CASSQSHRGPNTGELFF
NA	NA	TRBV7-8	14	TRBJ2-7	TGTGCCAGCAGCTTCACAGGGTATTCCTACGAGCAGTACTTC	CASSFTGYSYEQYF
TRBD1	NA	TRBV7-2	16	TRBJ2-5	TGTGCCAGCAGCCCGGATGGACAGGGGGCTTGGGAGACCCAGTACTTC	CASSPDGQGAWETQYF
NA	NA	TRBV10-3	13	TRBJ1-1	TGTGCCATCAGCCAATACAGGAACACTGAAGCTTTCTTT	CAISQYRNTEAFF
NA	NA	TRBV19	13	TRBJ1-4	TGTGCCAGTAGTATCAAGGGGGATGAAAAACTGTTTTTT	CASSIKGDEKLFF
NA	NA	TRBV18	13	TRBJ2-7	TGTGCCAGCTCACCACTAGCTTCGTACGAGCAGTACTTC	CASSPLASYEQYF
NA	NA	TRBV5-4	13	TRBJ1-2	TGTGCCAGCAGCTTGGCAGGGGCAGGCGGCTACACCTTC	CASSLAGAGGYTF
NA	NA	TRBV2	14	TRBJ2-3	TGTGCCAGCAGTGAAGACAGTAAGAAAGATACGCAGTATTTT	CASSEDSKKDTQYF
TRBD1	NA	TRBV6-6	14	TRBJ1-5	TGTGCCAGCACTGGGACAGCTGGGAATCAGCCCCAGCATTTT	CASTGTAGNQPQHF
TRBD1	NA	TRBV4-1	16	TRBJ1-4	TGCGCCAGCAGCCACCCCAGGGACAGCGCTAATGAAAAACTGTTTTTT	CASSHPRDSANEKLFF
NA	NA	TRBV4-2	12	TRBJ2-3	TGTGCCAGCAGCCAACGTACAGATACGCAGTATTTT	CASSQRTDTQYF
NA	NA	TRBV2	13	TRBJ1-2	TGTGCCAGCAGTGAATTTGGGAGTAGGGGCTACACCTTC	CASSEFGSRGYTF
TRBD2	NA	TRBV7-2	14	TRBJ2-1	TGTGCCAGCAGCTTAGGGGGCGGGAGAAGCGAGCAGTTCTTC	CASSLGGGRSEQFF
NA	NA	TRBV6-6	14	TRBJ2-1	TGTGCCAGCAGAGAAATAGGAAGGGGGAATGAGCAGTTCTTC	CASREIGRGNEQFF
NA	NA	TRBV11-2	15	TRBJ2-1	TGTGCCAGCAGCTTATCGCGCGGTTCCTACAATGAGCAGTTCTTC	CASSLSRGSYNEQFF
TRBD2	NA	TRBV7-9	15	TRBJ2-1	TGTGCCAGCAGCGGAAGGGGACTAGCGGGAGAGGAGCAGTTCTTC	CASSGRGLAGEEQFF
TRBD2	NA	TRBV4-2	17	TRBJ2-3	TGTGCCAGCAGCCCGCAGGGAGCGGGGGGGCCAGCGGATACGCAGTATTTT	CASSPQGAGGPADTQYF
NA	NA	TRBV18	15	TRBJ1-1	TGTGCCAGCTCACCACGACAGATGGGTGACACTGAAGCTTTCTTT	CASSPRQMGDTEAFF
NA	once	TRBV2	12	TRBJ2-7	TGTGCCAGCAGTGTTCAGGGGAGCGAGCAGTACTTC	CASSVQGSEQYF
NA	few	TRBV27	15	TRBJ1-2	TGTGCCAGCAGCCAGGTGGGAGGAGCTAACTATGGCTACACCTTC	CASSQVGGANYGYTF